This TCR beta chain is drawn from a study of tumor-infiltrating lymphocytes in primary liver carcinoma. In the study overall: Tumor lesions were T1-T3 N0M0 and spanned about 4.2 to 11 cm.

Bulk tissue was left unsorted, and RNA and DNA were co-extracted from around 18-30 mg of it. The authors made TCR beta cDNA from roughly 480 ng total RNA with a constant-region primer. Libraries of TCR beta came from three nested multiplex PCR rounds with slightly modified ARM-PCR. The first two PCR rounds, around 10 cycles each, used TRBV1-TRBV30 forward primers and a C-beta reverse primer. TCRdb reanalysed the multiplex PCR reads using MiXCR and keeps one entry per CDR3 protein. In the table there are under 150,000 distinct CDR3 sequences, under 70% of which are singletons. Germline CDR1 and CDR2: SGHAT and FQNNGV. This CDR3 is built from 15 residues. Trimming left V 0 bases short and J 6 bases short, with 12 bases between.

Sequencing was performed on tumor-adjacent normal liver tissue. The receptor's source is a woman aged 55-75 years with primary liver carcinoma and hepatitis B virus infection. This chain uses TRBV11-2 with TRBJ2-1, with D possibly being TRBD1 or TRBD2 (5 bases each). CDR3 sequence reads: CASSLERGEFNEQFF. DNA of the CDR3: TGTGCCAGCAGCTTAGAAAGGGGAGAGTTCAATGAGCAGTTCTTC. Together with reference TRBV11-2 and TRBJ2-1, the CDR3 gives the full variable domain: EAGVAQSPRYKIIEKRQSVAFWCNPISGHATLYWYQQILGQGPKLLIQFQNNGVVDDSQLPKDRFSAERLKGVDSTLKIQPAKLEDSAVYLCASSLERGEFNEQFFGPGTRLTVL.